In this sample, the clone carrying this TCR beta chain turned up many times. Its antigen remains unknown. These data belong to a study of naive and memory T cell subsets. Study-level results: TCR transcript changes with activation or differentiation may affect this RNA method.

Treatment denoted: skin biopsy from PPD injection site in Mantoux-positive individual. A UMI-containing oligonucleotide was joined by 3' ligation to the TCR cDNA template. Amplification of ligated cDNA took four PCR rounds with SP2 and nested alpha and beta constant primers. For blood and skin samples, reverse transcription used TCR alpha and beta constant primers. TCRdb called the UMI-ligation and nested PCR reads again in MiXCR, with one record for every CDR3 protein. The sample shows more than 30,000 distinct CDR3 sequences, approximately 11% of them seen only once. The CDR3 covers 11 residues. With V trimmed by 2 bases and J by 10 bases, 0 bases remained unmatched.

The clonotype originates from an adult in good health. Sequenced material: skin, taken from a tuberculin skin test site. The chain combines TRBV12-3 or TRBV12-4 with TRBJ2-3; TRBD2 matches at 7 bases. CDR3 residues: CASSLRGAQYF. The CDR3 DNA reads TGTGCCAGCAGTTTACGGGGGGCGCAGTATTTT.